Listed here are 13 T cell receptor beta chains from one sample, sequenced in a study of identical twins. TCRdb itself ran the 5' RACE reads through MiXCR, one entry per CDR3 protein. The repertoire includes approximately 220,000 distinct CDR3 sequences, about 7.5% of them detected once, and around 5% sits in the top ten. These data are also associated with another study on yellow fever vaccine responses in identical twins.

Sequenced material: CD8+ T cells sorted from blood. These TCRs come from a woman between 18 and 29 years old in good health.

This clonotype occurred a few times. The chain combines TRBV7-9 with TRBJ2-5, with TRBD1 as a possible D gene (7 bases). Trimming cost V 6 bases and J 3 bases, with 14 bases left between them. Germline CDR1 is SEHNR and CDR2 is FQNEAQ (reference sequence). The CDR3 sequence is 14 residues long. CDR3 sequence (DNA): TGTGCCAGCAGGGGAGGACAGGTCGAAGAGACCCAGTACTTC. Translation gives CASRGGQVEETQYF.

In this sample, this clonotype turned up a few times. The genes are TRBV21-1 and TRBJ1-6. TRBV21-1 is labeled a pseudogene. CDR3 length: 19 amino acids. The CDR3 nucleotides read TGTGCCAGCAGCAAATTCGGCGGCACAAACAGCTCCTATAATTCACCCCTCCACTTT. The encoded protein is CASSKFGGTNSSYNSPLHF.

This clonotype occurred a few times. V is TRBV7-9 and J is TRBJ1-6; 9 bases align to TRBD1. The germline CDR1 and CDR2 sequences are SEHNR and FQNEAQ (reference sequence). V was clipped by 0 bases and J by 10 bases; unmatched bases: 10. CDR3 length: 17 amino acids. DNA of the CDR3: TGTGCCAGCAGCTTAGCCAGCACAGGGGGCTTATCATCACCCCTCCACTTT. Its protein is CASSLASTGGLSSPLHF.

The J gene is TRBJ2-7, the V gene TRBV28; 8 bases fit TRBD2. This CDR3 contains 14 residues. J gave up 3 bases and V 5 bases, and 6 bases lay outside the gene matches. Looked up from germline, CDR1 is MDHEN and CDR2 is SYDVKM. The CDR3 protein is CASSLAGRIYEQYF. The CDR3 DNA reads as TGTGCCAGCAGTCTAGCGGGCCGTATCTACGAGCAGTACTTC.

This clonotype showed up many times. The chain uses TRBV7-9 and TRBJ2-1, with D possibly called TRBD1 or TRBD2 (5 bases each). Germline lookup yields CDR1 SEHNR and CDR2 FQNEAQ (reference sequence). With 4 bases removed from V and 6 bases from J, the gap between germline ends came to 19 bases. The CDR3 has 16 residues. The CDR3 sequence is CASSYPGTTWGNEQFF. The CDR3 nucleotides read TGTGCCAGCAGCTACCCCGGGACGACATGGGGCAATGAGCAGTTCTTC.

This clonotype turned up a few times. The chain employs TRBV28 and TRBJ1-5; tentatively, D is TRBD1 (5 bases). Trimming left V 6 bases short and J 7 bases short, with 10 bases between. This CDR3 spans 12 amino acids. In germline, CDR1 is MDHEN, CDR2 SYDVKM. CDR3 sequence (DNA): TGTGCCAGCAGGATGGGACTACAGCCCCAGCATTTT. Amino acids: CASRMGLQPQHF.

This clonotype was counted ten times or more. CDR3 DNA sequence: TGTGCCAGCAGCTTGGGCAGCAGCGATGAGCAGTTCTTC. Translated, it gives CASSLGSSDEQFF. V and J are TRBV7-9 and TRBJ2-1; D not certain. The CDR3 loop spans 13 amino acids. The germline CDR1 and CDR2 sequences are SEHNR and FQNEAQ (reference sequence). V lost 3 bases and J lost 8, with 11 bases in between. Variable domain in full (rest from reference TRBV7-9 and TRBJ2-1): DTGVSQNPRHKITKRGQNVTFRCDPISEHNRLYWYRQTLGQGPEFLTYFQNEAQLEKSRLLSDRFSAERPKGSFSTLEIQRTEQGDSAMYLCASSLGSSDEQFFGPGTRLTVL.

Ten or more counts support this clonotype. This chain joins TRBV9 and TRBJ2-2, with TRBD2 as a possible D gene (6 bases). The CDR3 runs to 13 residues. Germline V CDR1 and CDR2: SGDLS, YYNGEE. Trimming left V 8 bases short and J 0 bases short, with 8 bases between. The CDR3 protein is CASTSTNTGELFF. CDR3 coding DNA: TGTGCCAGTACTAGCACGAACACCGGGGAGCTGTTTTTT. Full variable domain (missing parts from reference TRBV9 and TRBJ2-2): DSGVTQTPKHLITATGQRVTLRCSPRSGDLSVYWYQQSLDQGLQFLIQYYNGEERAKGNILERFSAQQFPDLHSELNLSSLELGDSALYFCASTSTNTGELFFGEGSRLTVL.

This clonotype was observed at least ten times. The V gene is TRBV3-1, the J gene TRBJ2-1, with D uncertain. From germline, CDR1 is LGHDT and CDR2 YNNKEL (reference sequence). The germline V and J ends were trimmed by 1 base and 5 bases, with 3 bases remaining between them. CDR3 length equals 12 residues. The CDR3 DNA follows: TGTGCCAGCAGCCAAGGGCACAATGAGCAGTTCTTC. Its translation: CASSQGHNEQFF.

This clonotype has at least ten counts. V is TRBV12-3 or TRBV12-4 and J is TRBJ2-1, with 10 nucleotides matching TRBD2. The CDR3 is 15 residues long. The trim removed 7 bases at V and 8 bases at J, leaving 11 bases unmatched. CDR3 DNA sequence: TGTGCCAGCACCAAAAGCGGGGGGGCCGTGGATGAGCAGTTCTTC. Translating gives CASTKSGGAVDEQFF.

This clonotype was detected ten times or more. The genes are TRBV12-3 or TRBV12-4 and TRBJ1-6, with 8 bases fitting TRBD1. The CDR3 loop spans 16 amino acids. Trimming took 6 bases from V and 7 from J; bases not matched to a gene: 11. CDR3 DNA: TGTGCCAGCAGAAGAGGACAGGGAGGTTTGAATTCACCCCTCCACTTT. Its translation: CASRRGQGGLNSPLHF.

A few counts support this clonotype. J is TRBJ2-1 and V is TRBV29-1, with TRBD1 matching over 8 bases. CDR1 and CDR2 from the germline V gene are SQVTM and ANQGSEA. The trim removed 3 bases at V and 9 bases at J, leaving 7 bases unmatched. The length of the CDR3 is 13 residues. Here the CDR3 reads CSVEEDRAGEQFF. CDR3 DNA: TGCAGCGTTGAGGAGGACAGGGCGGGTGAGCAGTTCTTC.

This clonotype has just a few counts. The J gene is TRBJ2-4, the V gene TRBV6-1; 8 bases align to TRBD2. V was clipped by 3 bases and J by 7 bases; unmatched bases: 2. The CDR3 covers 13 residues. Germline loops: CDR1 MNHNS, CDR2 SASEGT. In DNA, the CDR3 is TGTGCCAGCAGTGATGGACTAGCTAACATTCAGTACTTC. This codes for CASSDGLANIQYF.